These 6 T cell receptor beta chains came from one sample sequenced in a study of high-grade serous ovarian cancer treatment subgroups. Only in-frame clones appear in the TCRdb table, and some are missing; sequencing was by immunoSEQ multiplex PCR. This table has roughly 6,000 clones, approximately 72% appearing once. The tumor samples were collected prior to definitive surgery or chemotherapy. The sample comprised tumor tissue. The receptors shown here come from a human donor with high-grade serous ovarian cancer.

Note on this clone: One end of the junction fails to match germline, which may point to a read error. The chain employs TRBV5-5 and TRBJ2-7; D tentatively fits TRBD1 or TRBD2 (5 bases each). The germline V gene has CDR1 SGHKS and CDR2 YYEKEE (reference sequence). This CDR3 is 14 amino acids long. The CDR3 nucleotides read TGTGCCGGCAGCCACCGGGACGGCTTCTACGAGCAGTACTTC. It translates to CAGSHRDGFYEQYF.

The V gene is TRBV4-3, the J gene TRBJ1-1, with D unclear. In germline, CDR1 is LGHNA, CDR2 YSLEER. The CDR3 totals 14 residues. Trimming removed 7 bases from V and 1 base from J, with 13 bases in between. This chain's CDR3 is CASNPTPKNTEAFF. DNA for the CDR3: TGCGCCAGCAATCCGACACCCAAGAACACTGAAGCTTTCTTT.

This rearrangement joins TRBV19 to TRBJ1-5; D perhaps matches TRBD1 (5 bases). The CDR3 has 13 amino acids. Germline assignment: CDR1 LNHDA and CDR2 SQIVND (reference sequence). V was clipped by 3 bases and J by 11 bases, with 14 bases between them. The CDR3 sequence is CASSIPPGRTQHF. The CDR3 DNA is TGTGCCAGTAGTATCCCGCCGGGGCGGACCCAGCATTTT.

The chain carries TRBV15 and TRBJ2-1, with TRBD2 matching over 9 bases. V dropped 0 bases and J dropped 0; count of bases not matched to a gene: 9. The CDR3 runs to 19 residues. Germline values: CDR1 LNHNV, CDR2 YYDKDF (reference sequence). The CDR3 loop is CATSRDRASGAPSYNEQFF. DNA for the CDR3: TGTGCCACCAGCAGAGATAGGGCTAGCGGGGCACCCTCCTACAATGAGCAGTTCTTC.

This chain's CDR3 is CASSLDPSSGRQNEQFF. DNA of the CDR3: TGCGCCAGCAGCTTGGACCCCTCCAGCGGGAGACAGAATGAGCAGTTCTTC. The V call is TRBV5-1, the J call TRBJ2-1; 8 bases fit TRBD2. The CDR3 has 17 residues. Germline CDR1 reads SGHRS; CDR2 reads YFSETQ. Trimming took 0 bases from V and 7 from J; bases not matched to a gene: 12.

The chain employs TRBV19 and TRBJ2-1, with D tentatively TRBD1 (5 bases). The V and J ends lost 5 bases and 7 bases respectively, with 12 bases between them. Germline CDR1 LNHDA, CDR2 SQIVND (reference sequence). CDR3 length: 13 residues. CDR3 region: CASSRQGLNEQFF. CDR3 in DNA: TGTGCCAGTAGTCGTCAGGGTCTAAATGAGCAGTTCTTC.